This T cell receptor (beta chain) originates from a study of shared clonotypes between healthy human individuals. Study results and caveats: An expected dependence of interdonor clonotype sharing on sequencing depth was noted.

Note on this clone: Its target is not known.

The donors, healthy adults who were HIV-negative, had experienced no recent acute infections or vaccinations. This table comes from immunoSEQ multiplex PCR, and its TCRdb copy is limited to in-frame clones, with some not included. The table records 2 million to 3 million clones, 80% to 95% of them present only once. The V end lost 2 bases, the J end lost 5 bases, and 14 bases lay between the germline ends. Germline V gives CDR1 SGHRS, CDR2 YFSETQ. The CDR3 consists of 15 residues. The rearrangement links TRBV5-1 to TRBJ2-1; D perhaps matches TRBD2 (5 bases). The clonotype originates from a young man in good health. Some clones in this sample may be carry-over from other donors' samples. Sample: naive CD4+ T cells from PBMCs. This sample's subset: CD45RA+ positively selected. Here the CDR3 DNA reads TGCGCCAGCAGCTTAATTGCGGGCCCTAACAATGAGCAGTTCTTC. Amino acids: CASSLIAGPNNEQFF.